This T cell receptor beta chain was sequenced for a study of shared T cell receptors in the human thymus. CDR3 length: 18 amino acids. This table comes from immunoSEQ multiplex PCR, and its TCRdb copy is limited to in-frame clones, with some not included. The sample has 600,000 to 900,000 clones; over 75% are singletons. This same sample was also taken into another study, of human thymus T cells. That publication notes: During corrective heart surgery, resections were taken, and the thymus tissue came from them. Apparent skewing of V and J gene usage characterized both thymic and blood repertoires. Related research found strongly overlapping thymic repertoires in unrelated individuals.

This rearrangement joins TRBV12-2 to TRBJ2-2; the D segment call TRBD1 is taken from the table without a DNA check. TRBV12-2 is a pseudogene locus. Source material: thymocytes. This TCR was recovered from a girl under two years old with a congenital heart defect. The CDR3 region has the DNA TGTGCAAGTCGCCCCCCCACACAGGGGGCATTCGTCACCGGGGAGCTGTTTTTT. Amino acids: CASRPPTQGAFVTGELFF.